This T cell receptor (beta chain) was recovered during a study of CD8 T cells in Susac syndrome. Germline lookup yields CDR1 MDHEN and CDR2 SYDVKM. This CDR3 has 12 residues. Trimming pared 7 bases from V and 6 bases from J, leaving 12 bases between. RNA amounts of 0.5 to 1 ug underwent reverse transcription with random hexamers. TCRdb re-analysed the immunoSEQ multiplex PCR reads in MiXCR, keeping a single row per CDR3 protein. Among just under 95,000 distinct CDR3 sequences, about 93% were seen once, and the ten largest hold over 0.3%. Sequenced material: CD4+ T cells from PBMCs. V usage is TRBV28 and J usage is TRBJ1-2; TRBD1 is a possible D gene (5 bases). The sequence came from a human donor with Susac syndrome. CDR3 bases: TGTGCCAGCACCAGGGATTGGAATGGCTACACCTTC. This codes for CASTRDWNGYTF.